This is a list of T cell receptor beta chains from one sample in a study of CXCR3-negative and CXCR3-positive naive CD8 T cells. After re-calling the 5' RACE reads, TCRdb lists one entry per CDR3 protein, DNA absent. The sample data list over 35,000 distinct CDR3 sequences. Material for sequencing was memory CD8+ T cells from blood. These TCRs come from a human donor in good health. Some clones in this sample may be carry-over from other donors' samples. CDR3s include the opening cysteine and the closing phenylalanine or tryptophan. The size entry is marked missing in some rows and otherwise reads once, few, many or a size class.

size: NA
V: TRBV7-9
J: TRBJ2-3
CDR3: CASSATGGATDTQYF

size: NA
V: TRBV12-3/TRBV12-4
J: TRBJ2-7
CDR3: CASTQGAREQYF

size: medium-sized
V: TRBV18
J: TRBJ1-1
CDR3: CASSPSEAEAFF

size: NA
V: TRBV15
J: TRBJ2-5
CDR3: CATSSITRTRGETQYF

size: large
V: TRBV25-1
J: TRBJ1-6
CDR3: CASSEWTAISLHF

size: NA
V: TRBV7-6
J: TRBJ2-3
CDR3: CASSFDRDRVASGTDTQYF

size: NA
V: TRBV29-1
J: TRBJ2-5
CDR3: CSVEDIGREGETQYF

size: NA
V: TRBV28
J: TRBJ1-1
CDR3: CASTLGDSLQSEAFF

size: NA
V: TRBV28
J: TRBJ1-6
CDR3: CASSDPGLTNSPLHF

size: NA
V: TRBV7-9
J: TRBJ1-1
CDR3: CASSLNTGGTEAFF

size: NA
V: TRBV6-2/TRBV6-3
J: TRBJ2-7
CDR3: CASTSTGFYEQYF

size: NA
V: TRBV20-1
J: TRBJ2-7
CDR3: CSARPLVGQDQEQYF

size: NA
V: TRBV11-1
J: TRBJ2-5
CDR3: CASSYSTSGGEETQYF

size: NA
V: TRBV9
J: TRBJ2-7
CDR3: CASSPGAHYEQYF

size: NA
V: TRBV28
J: TRBJ1-1
CDR3: CASSFSGNTEAFF

size: NA
V: TRBV12-3/TRBV12-4
J: TRBJ2-6
CDR3: CASSLGGSGANVLTF

size: NA
V: TRBV29-1
J: TRBJ2-7
CDR3: CSVEGASYEQYF

size: NA
V: TRBV10-1
J: TRBJ2-3
CDR3: CASTRRIKTGTTDTQYF

size: NA
V: TRBV29-1
J: TRBJ1-1
CDR3: CSVVRPNQNTEAFF

size: NA
V: TRBV20-1
J: TRBJ1-4
CDR3: CSAYGDWTGEDARLTNEKLFF

size: NA
V: TRBV27
J: TRBJ2-7
CDR3: CASSFGSESYEQYF

size: NA
V: TRBV7-2
J: TRBJ2-5
CDR3: CASRVGLAGLETQYF

size: NA
V: TRBV9
J: TRBJ1-6
CDR3: CASSGHREGGSLHF

size: NA
V: TRBV4-3
J: TRBJ1-1
CDR3: CASSQGAGMNTEAFF

size: NA
V: TRBV14
J: TRBJ2-7
CDR3: CASSDDFSSYEQYF

size: NA
V: TRBV6-5
J: TRBJ2-1
CDR3: CASSKGDVSYNEQFF

size: NA
V: TRBV12-3/TRBV12-4
J: TRBJ2-5
CDR3: CASSGTGGSWETQYF

size: NA
V: TRBV11-3
J: TRBJ2-1
CDR3: CASSLTGSNEQFF

size: NA
V: TRBV7-9
J: TRBJ2-7
CDR3: CASSSRLRNYEQYF

size: NA
V: TRBV27
J: TRBJ2-7
CDR3: CASSFLATPPSEQYF

size: NA
V: TRBV5-1
J: TRBJ2-1
CDR3: CASSFRSSYNEQFF

size: NA
V: TRBV7-6
J: TRBJ2-7
CDR3: CASSTSRGGSSYEQYF

size: NA
V: TRBV29-1
J: TRBJ1-2
CDR3: CSVATGGTFLDGYTF

size: NA
V: TRBV11-1
J: TRBJ2-3
CDR3: CASSLRLAGAPDTQYF

size: NA
V: TRBV20-1
J: TRBJ2-2
CDR3: CSALSTSQGYTGELFF

size: medium-sized
V: TRBV10-3
J: TRBJ2-1
CDR3: CAISAGTGMYEQFF

size: NA
V: TRBV21-1
J: TRBJ2-2
CDR3: CASSTGWGTGELFF

size: NA
V: TRBV27
J: TRBJ2-7
CDR3: CASSHLAGAEQYF

size: NA
V: TRBV4-2
J: TRBJ1-4
CDR3: CASREHEKLFF

size: NA
V: TRBV7-3
J: TRBJ1-1
CDR3: CASSSGLNTEAFF

size: NA
V: TRBV20-1
J: TRBJ2-7
CDR3: CSVREGQGSAYEQYF

size: NA
V: TRBV6-4
J: TRBJ2-3
CDR3: CASSDGRGSTDTQYF

size: NA
V: TRBV20-1
J: TRBJ2-7
CDR3: CSARDVSSYEQYF

size: NA
V: TRBV6-1
J: TRBJ2-3
CDR3: CASSENTGGTDTQYF

size: NA
V: TRBV27
J: TRBJ2-7
CDR3: CASSPAGETGVLPYEQYF

size: NA
V: TRBV29-1
J: TRBJ2-1
CDR3: CSVEDQHYNEQFF

size: NA
V: TRBV20-1
J: TRBJ2-3
CDR3: CSARDRGRADTQYF

size: NA
V: TRBV6-5
J: TRBJ2-3
CDR3: CASSYLSGLAGSDTQYF

size: NA
V: TRBV7-9
J: TRBJ2-7
CDR3: CASSPRTSGDSYGQYF

size: NA
V: TRBV6-5
J: TRBJ2-4
CDR3: CASSKRGDDKNIQYF

size: NA
V: TRBV6-2/TRBV6-3
J: TRBJ2-1
CDR3: CASSYGSSYNEQFF

size: NA
V: TRBV5-1
J: TRBJ2-2
CDR3: CASSLALMGLAGDTGELFF